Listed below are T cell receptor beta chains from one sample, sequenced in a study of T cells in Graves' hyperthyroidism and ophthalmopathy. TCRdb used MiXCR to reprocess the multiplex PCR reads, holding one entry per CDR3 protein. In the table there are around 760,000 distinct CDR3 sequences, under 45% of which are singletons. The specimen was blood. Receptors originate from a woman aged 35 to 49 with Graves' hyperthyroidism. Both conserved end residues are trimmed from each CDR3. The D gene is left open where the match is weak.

CDR3: ASSPDSAGTGQPQH; V: TRBV6-1; length: 14; D: NA; J: TRBJ1-5
CDR3: ASSSLRDRVTPYYGYT; V: TRBV19; length: 16; D: TRBD1; J: TRBJ1-2
CDR3: ASSAEGYGYT; V: TRBV7-2; length: 10; D: NA; J: TRBJ1-2
CDR3: ASSQDNRGTKPLH; V: TRBV4-3; length: 13; D: TRBD1; J: TRBJ1-6
CDR3: ARDRGSYEQY; V: TRBV25-1; length: 10; D: NA; J: TRBJ2-7
CDR3: ASSPHGELF; V: TRBV7-8; length: 9; D: NA; J: TRBJ2-2
CDR3: ASGPSWTEMNTEAF; V: TRBV11-3; length: 14; D: NA; J: TRBJ1-1
CDR3: ASSFWGGPGSPLH; V: TRBV7-2; length: 13; D: NA; J: TRBJ1-6
CDR3: ASSLVYGVDEKLF; V: TRBV7-8; length: 13; D: NA; J: TRBJ1-4
CDR3: ASSYFGGGDGNSPLH; V: TRBV6-5; length: 15; D: NA; J: TRBJ1-6
CDR3: ASSQEDAGIYEQY; V: TRBV7-8; length: 13; D: NA; J: TRBJ2-7
CDR3: ASSLLRGGELF; V: TRBV7-2; length: 11; D: NA; J: TRBJ2-2
CDR3: ASSRFPSGANVLT; V: TRBV7-9; length: 13; D: NA; J: TRBJ2-6
CDR3: ASRTRDTRQETQY; V: TRBV5-1; length: 13; D: NA; J: TRBJ2-5
CDR3: AAIHGVNEQF; V: TRBV7-2; length: 10; D: NA; J: TRBJ2-1
CDR3: VSSPDSGGRSEAF; V: TRBV10-3; length: 13; D: NA; J: TRBJ1-1
CDR3: ASSVGDVRIGTEAF; V: TRBV9; length: 14; D: NA; J: TRBJ1-1
CDR3: ASSYPELRRDQPQH; V: TRBV6-5; length: 14; D: NA; J: TRBJ1-5
CDR3: AISSTGSSGNTIY; V: TRBV6-1; length: 13; D: TRBD1; J: TRBJ1-3
CDR3: ASSPNRDRFYEQY; V: TRBV7-9; length: 13; D: TRBD1; J: TRBJ2-7
CDR3: ASSLGAGGNEQY; V: TRBV7-2; length: 12; D: TRBD2; J: TRBJ2-7
CDR3: ASSIGAGPWETQY; V: TRBV9; length: 13; D: NA; J: TRBJ2-5
CDR3: ASSPTGPYTGELF; V: TRBV7-2; length: 13; D: NA; J: TRBJ2-2
CDR3: ASSLAGGQSSYEQY; V: TRBV7-2; length: 14; D: NA; J: TRBJ2-7
CDR3: ASSIQDQPQH; V: TRBV19; length: 10; D: NA; J: TRBJ1-5
CDR3: ASSLMPFGGTQY; V: TRBV7-2; length: 12; D: NA; J: TRBJ2-5
CDR3: ASSRAGTGGTEAF; V: TRBV9; length: 13; D: TRBD1; J: TRBJ1-1